This T cell receptor beta chain was observed in a study of immune evolution from preneoplasia to lung adenocarcinoma. Whole-study results and caveats: Top clone frequencies peaked in normal lung, apparently declining through invasive adenocarcinoma. Later-stage lesions seemingly showed higher T cell density and diversity than normal lung.

Patients had resection in Japan or China between the mid-2010s and the late 2010s. Histologic diagnosis was independently verified by two lung pathologists. Germline V gene lookup returns CDR1 SGHRS and CDR2 YFSETQ. The germline V and J ends were trimmed by 0 bases and 0 bases, with 16 bases remaining between them. The length of the CDR3 is 18 residues. In regard to this clone: Antigen: not known.

This table comes from immunoSEQ multiplex PCR, and its TCRdb copy is limited to in-frame clones, with some not included. The profile shows around 4,900 clones, 78% of them singletons. This chain links TRBV5-1 with TRBJ1-3; D unclear. Sequencing was performed on FFPE adjacent normal lung tissue. The origin of this receptor is an older donor with lung adenocarcinoma. The CDR3 nucleotides are TGCGCCAGCAGCTTGGGAACGGGGAGCGCGGTCTCTGGAAACACCATATATTTT. Its protein product is CASSLGTGSAVSGNTIYF.